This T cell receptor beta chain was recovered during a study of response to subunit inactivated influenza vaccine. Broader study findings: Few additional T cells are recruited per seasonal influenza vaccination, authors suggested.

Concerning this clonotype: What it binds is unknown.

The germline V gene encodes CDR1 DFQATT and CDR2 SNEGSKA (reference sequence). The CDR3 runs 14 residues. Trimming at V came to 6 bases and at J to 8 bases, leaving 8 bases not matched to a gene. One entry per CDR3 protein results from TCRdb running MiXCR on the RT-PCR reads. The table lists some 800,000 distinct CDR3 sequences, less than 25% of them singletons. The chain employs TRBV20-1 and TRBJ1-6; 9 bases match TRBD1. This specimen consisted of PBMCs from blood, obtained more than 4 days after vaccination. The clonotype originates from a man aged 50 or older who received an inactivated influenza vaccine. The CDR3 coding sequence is TGCAGTGCCCATTACAGGGGGCCAGATTCACCCCTCCACTTT. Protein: CSAHYRGPDSPLHF.